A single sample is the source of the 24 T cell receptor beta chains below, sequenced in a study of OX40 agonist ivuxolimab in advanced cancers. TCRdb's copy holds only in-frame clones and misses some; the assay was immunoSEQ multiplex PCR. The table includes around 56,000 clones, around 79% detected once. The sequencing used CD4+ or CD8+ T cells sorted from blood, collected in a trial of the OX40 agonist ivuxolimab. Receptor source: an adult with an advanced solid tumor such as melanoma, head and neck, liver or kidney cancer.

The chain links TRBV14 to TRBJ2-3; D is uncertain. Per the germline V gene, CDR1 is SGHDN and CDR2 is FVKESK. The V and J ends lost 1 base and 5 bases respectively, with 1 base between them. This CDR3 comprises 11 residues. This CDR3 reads CASSQVDTQYF. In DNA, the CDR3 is TGTGCCAGCAGCCAAGTAGATACGCAGTATTTT. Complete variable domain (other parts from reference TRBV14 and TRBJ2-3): EAGVTQFPSHSVIEKGQTVTLRCDPISGHDNLYWYRRVMGKEIKFLLHFVKESKQDESGMPNNRFLAERTGGTYSTLKVQPAELEDSGVYFCASSQVDTQYFGPGTRLTVL.

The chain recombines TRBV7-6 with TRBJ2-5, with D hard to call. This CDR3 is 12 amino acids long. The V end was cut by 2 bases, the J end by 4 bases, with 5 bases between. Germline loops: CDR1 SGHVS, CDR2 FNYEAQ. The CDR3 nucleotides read TGTGCCAGCAGCTTAATGGGAGAGACCCAGTACTTC. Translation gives CASSLMGETQYF.

CDR3 in amino acids: CAISERQGSYNEQFF. The CDR3 nucleotides are TGTGCCATCAGTGAACGGCAGGGGAGTTACAATGAGCAGTTCTTC. The J gene is TRBJ2-1, the V gene TRBV10-3, with D possibly TRBD1 on 6 matching bases. The CDR3 sequence is 15 residues long. V shed 3 bases and J shed 4 bases, with 13 bases lying between them. Per germline, CDR1 ENHRY and CDR2 SYGVKD.

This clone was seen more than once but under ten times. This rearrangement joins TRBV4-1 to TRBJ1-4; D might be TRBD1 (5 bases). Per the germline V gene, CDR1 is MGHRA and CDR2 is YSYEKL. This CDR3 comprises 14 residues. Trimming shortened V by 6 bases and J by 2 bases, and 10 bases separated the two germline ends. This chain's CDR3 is CASSRGPTNEKLFF. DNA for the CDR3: TGCGCCAGCAGTCGGGGACCCACTAATGAAAAACTGTTTTTT.

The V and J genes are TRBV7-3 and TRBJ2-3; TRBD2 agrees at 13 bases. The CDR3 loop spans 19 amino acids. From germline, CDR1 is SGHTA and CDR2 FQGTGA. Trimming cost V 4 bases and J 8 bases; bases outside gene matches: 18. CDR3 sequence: CASSSQGLAGAASLRTQYF. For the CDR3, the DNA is TGTGCCAGCAGCTCCCAAGGACTAGCGGGAGCCGCCAGTTTGCGTACGCAGTATTTT.

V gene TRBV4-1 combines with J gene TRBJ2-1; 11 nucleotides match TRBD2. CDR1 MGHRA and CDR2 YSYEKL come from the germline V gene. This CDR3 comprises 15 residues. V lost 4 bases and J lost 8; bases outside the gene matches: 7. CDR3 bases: TGCGCCAGCAGCCTAGCGGGGGGGGGATGGGATGAGCAGTTCTTC. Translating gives CASSLAGGGWDEQFF.

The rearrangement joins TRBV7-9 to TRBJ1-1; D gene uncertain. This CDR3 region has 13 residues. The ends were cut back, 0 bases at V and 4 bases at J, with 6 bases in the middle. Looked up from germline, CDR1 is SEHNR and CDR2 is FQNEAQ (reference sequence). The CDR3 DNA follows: TGTGCCAGCAGCTTAGCTAGGGCCACTGAAGCTTTCTTT. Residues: CASSLARATEAFF.

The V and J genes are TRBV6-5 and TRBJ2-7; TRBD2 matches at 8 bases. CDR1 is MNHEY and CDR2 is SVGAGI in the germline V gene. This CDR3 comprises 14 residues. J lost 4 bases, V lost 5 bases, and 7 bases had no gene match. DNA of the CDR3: TGTGCCAGCAGTGATTGGGCTAGCGGGTACGAGCAGTACTTC. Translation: CASSDWASGYEQYF.

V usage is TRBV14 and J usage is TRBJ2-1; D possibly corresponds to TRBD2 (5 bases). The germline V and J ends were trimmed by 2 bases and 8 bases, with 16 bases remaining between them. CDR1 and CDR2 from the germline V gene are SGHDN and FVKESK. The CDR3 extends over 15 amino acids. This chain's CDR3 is CASSQSVVLGDEQFF. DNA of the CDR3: TGTGCCAGCAGCCAATCTGTAGTATTGGGAGATGAGCAGTTCTTC.

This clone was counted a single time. The CDR3 sequence: CASRSRTGDNEQFF. The CDR3 nucleotides are TGTGCCAGCCGTTCGAGGACAGGGGACAATGAGCAGTTCTTC. The genes are TRBV19 and TRBJ2-1, with 9 bases aligning to TRBD1. V was clipped by 9 bases and J by 5 bases; unmatched bases: 8. CDR1 is LNHDA, CDR2 SQIVND, per germline (reference sequence). This CDR3 has 14 residues.

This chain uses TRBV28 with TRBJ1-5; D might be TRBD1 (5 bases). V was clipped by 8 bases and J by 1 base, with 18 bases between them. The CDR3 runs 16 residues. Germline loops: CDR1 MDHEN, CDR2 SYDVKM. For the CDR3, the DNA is TGTGCCAGCGCTTCGGGCGGAAAGGGGAGCAATCAGCCCCAGCATTTT. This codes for CASASGGKGSNQPQHF.

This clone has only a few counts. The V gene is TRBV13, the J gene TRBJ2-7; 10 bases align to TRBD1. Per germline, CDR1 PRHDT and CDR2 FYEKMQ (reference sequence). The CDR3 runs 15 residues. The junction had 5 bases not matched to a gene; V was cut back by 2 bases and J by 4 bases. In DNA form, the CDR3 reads TGTGCCAGCAGCTTAAGCCGGGACAGGGGTTACGAGCAGTACTTC. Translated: CASSLSRDRGYEQYF.

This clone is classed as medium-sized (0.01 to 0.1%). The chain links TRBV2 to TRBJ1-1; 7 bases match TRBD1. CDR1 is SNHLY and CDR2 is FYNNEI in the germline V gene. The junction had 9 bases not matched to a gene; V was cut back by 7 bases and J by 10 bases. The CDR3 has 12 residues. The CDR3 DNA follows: TGTGCCAGCACCCCAGCGAGACAGGGAGCTTTCTTT. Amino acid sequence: CASTPARQGAFF.

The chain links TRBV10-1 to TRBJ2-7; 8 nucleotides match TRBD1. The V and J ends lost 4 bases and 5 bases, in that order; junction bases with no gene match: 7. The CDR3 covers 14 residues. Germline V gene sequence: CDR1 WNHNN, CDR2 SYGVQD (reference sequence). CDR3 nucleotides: TGCGCCAGCAGTGGACAGGGGACAAAGAACGAGCAGTACTTC. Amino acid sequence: CASSGQGTKNEQYF.

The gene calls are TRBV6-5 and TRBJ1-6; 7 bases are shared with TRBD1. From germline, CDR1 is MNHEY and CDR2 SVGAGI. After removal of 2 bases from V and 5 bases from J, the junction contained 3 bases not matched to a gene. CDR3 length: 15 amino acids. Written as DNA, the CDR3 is TGTGCCAGCAGTTACGAGGGACAGAATAATTCACCCCTCCACTTT. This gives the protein CASSYEGQNNSPLHF.

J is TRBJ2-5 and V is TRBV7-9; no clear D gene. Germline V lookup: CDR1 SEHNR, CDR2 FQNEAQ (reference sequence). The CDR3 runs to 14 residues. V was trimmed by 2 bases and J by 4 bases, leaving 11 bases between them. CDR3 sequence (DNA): TGTGCCAGCAGCTTATTTGGGCTAGGAGAGACCCAGTACTTC. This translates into CASSLFGLGETQYF.

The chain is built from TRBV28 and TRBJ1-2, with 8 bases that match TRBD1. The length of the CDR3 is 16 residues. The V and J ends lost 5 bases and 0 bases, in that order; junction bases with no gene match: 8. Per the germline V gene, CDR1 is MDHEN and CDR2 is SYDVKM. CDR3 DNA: TGTGCCAGCAGTGGAGCCGACAGGGGTGCTAACTATGGCTACACCTTC. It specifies CASSGADRGANYGYTF.

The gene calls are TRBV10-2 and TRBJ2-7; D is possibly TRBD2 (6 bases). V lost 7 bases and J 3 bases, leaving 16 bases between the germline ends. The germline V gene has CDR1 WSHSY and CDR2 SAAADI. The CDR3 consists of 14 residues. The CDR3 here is CASTQGRGIYEQYF. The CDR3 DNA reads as TGCGCCAGCACCCAAGGACGGGGGATCTACGAGCAGTACTTC.

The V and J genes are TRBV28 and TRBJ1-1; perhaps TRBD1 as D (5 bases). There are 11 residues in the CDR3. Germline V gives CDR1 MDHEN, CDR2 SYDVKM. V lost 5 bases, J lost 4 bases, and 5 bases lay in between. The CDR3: CASSGGTEAFF. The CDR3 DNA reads TGTGCCAGCAGTGGGGGCACTGAAGCTTTCTTT. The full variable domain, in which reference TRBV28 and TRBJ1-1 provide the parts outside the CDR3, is DVKVTQSSRYLVKRTGEKVFLECVQDMDHENMFWYRQDPGLGLRLIYFSYDVKMKEKGDIPEGYSVSREKKERFSLILESASTNQTSMYLCASSGGTEAFFGQGTRLTVV.

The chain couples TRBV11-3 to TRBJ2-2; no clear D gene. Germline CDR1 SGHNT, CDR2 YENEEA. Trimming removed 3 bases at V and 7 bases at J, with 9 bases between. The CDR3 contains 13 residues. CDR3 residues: CASSFNIGGELFF. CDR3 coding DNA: TGTGCCAGCAGCTTTAATATTGGCGGGGAGCTGTTTTTT.

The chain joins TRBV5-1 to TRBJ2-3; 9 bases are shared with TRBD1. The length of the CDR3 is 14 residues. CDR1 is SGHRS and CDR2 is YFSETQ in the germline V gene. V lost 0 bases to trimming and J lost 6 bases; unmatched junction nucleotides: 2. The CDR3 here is CASSLGQGGDTQYF. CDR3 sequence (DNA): TGCGCCAGCAGCTTGGGACAGGGGGGTGATACGCAGTATTTT.

CDR3 sequence: CAISERQGGDSPLHF. CDR3 nucleotide sequence: TGTGCCATCAGTGAGAGACAGGGTGGGGACTCACCCCTCCACTTT. The V gene is TRBV10-3, the J gene TRBJ1-6; 7 bases are a match to TRBD1. CDR1 is ENHRY, CDR2 SYGVKD, per germline. This CDR3 has 15 amino acids. The V and J ends lost 2 bases and 10 bases, in that order; junction bases with no gene match: 8.

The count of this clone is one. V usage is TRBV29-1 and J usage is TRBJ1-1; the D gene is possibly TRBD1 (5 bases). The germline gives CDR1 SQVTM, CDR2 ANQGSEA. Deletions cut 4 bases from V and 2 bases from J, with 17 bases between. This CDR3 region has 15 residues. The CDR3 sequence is CSVVRGHGQNTEAFF. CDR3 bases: TGCAGCGTTGTCCGGGGCCACGGCCAAAACACTGAAGCTTTCTTT.

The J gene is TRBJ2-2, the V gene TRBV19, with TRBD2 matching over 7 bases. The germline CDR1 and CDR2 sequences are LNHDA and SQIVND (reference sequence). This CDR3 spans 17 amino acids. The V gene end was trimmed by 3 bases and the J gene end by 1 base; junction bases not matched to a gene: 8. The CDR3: CASSMFLADRNTGELFF. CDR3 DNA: TGTGCCAGTAGTATGTTTCTAGCGGATAGGAACACCGGGGAGCTGTTTTTT.